This TCR beta chain emerged from a study of beta chain features in type 1 diabetes. Overall study: The patients were much like the healthy donors in age, gender and cell yields. General study findings and limits: Type 1 diabetes patients had TCRB CDR3s that were shorter (moderately but significantly so) in all four CD4+ subsets. Naive, central memory and Treg TCRB repertoires appeared more alike in patients than in healthy donors.

Every bit of the isolated RNA underwent reverse transcription, so sequencing read expressed TCRB transcripts. Profiling relied on immunoSEQ multiplex PCR, and the TCRdb table lists in-frame clones only, not all of them. The sample holds 40,000 or so clones, approximately 68% seen once. A word on this clone: Its antigen is as yet unknown.

The CDR3 is made up of 16 amino acids. V was trimmed by 0 bases and J by 2 bases, leaving 13 bases between them. Germline CDR1 MNHEY, CDR2 SVGAGI. In total, each donor contributed a single heparinised blood draw that averaged about 100 mL. Without exception, sorted populations had purity beyond 95%. The clonotype was recovered from a woman in her late teens or twenties with type 1 diabetes. The rearrangement uses TRBV6-5 and TRBJ1-2; D is possibly TRBD1 (6 bases). The sample was Tregs from blood. The CDR3: CASSYSRDTRNYGYTF. CDR3 in DNA: TGTGCCAGCAGTTACTCCCGGGACACAAGAAACTATGGCTACACCTTC.